The T cell receptor (beta chain) under discussion was sequenced for a study of T cell responses to AZD1222 COVID-19 vaccine. General study points: Recipients of AZD1222 seropositive at baseline numbered only five or six. There were repertoire samples only from the period after the peak T cell response. Clonal diversity may have been underestimated in mostly white British donors. Regions left unmutated in variants are reportedly the target of nearly half of spike-specific TCRs.

In regard to this clone: What it binds is unknown.

The CDR3 sequence is 15 residues long. Germline values: CDR1 SEHNR, CDR2 FQNEAQ (reference sequence). V lost 3 bases and J lost 7, with 18 bases in between. Clones were read by immunoSEQ multiplex PCR, and TCRdb kept only the in-frame ones, dropping some. The sample contains over 150,000 clones, approximately 91% of which appear only once. The chain carries TRBV7-9 and TRBJ1-2; D is unresolved. The TCR sequence derives from an adult who received the AZD1222 COVID-19 vaccine. Sample: peripheral blood, taken 28 days after the second AZD1222 dose. CDR3 protein: CASSLGRQGMSGYTF. For the CDR3, the DNA is TGTGCCAGCAGCTTGGGGAGGCAAGGGATGAGTGGCTACACCTTC.